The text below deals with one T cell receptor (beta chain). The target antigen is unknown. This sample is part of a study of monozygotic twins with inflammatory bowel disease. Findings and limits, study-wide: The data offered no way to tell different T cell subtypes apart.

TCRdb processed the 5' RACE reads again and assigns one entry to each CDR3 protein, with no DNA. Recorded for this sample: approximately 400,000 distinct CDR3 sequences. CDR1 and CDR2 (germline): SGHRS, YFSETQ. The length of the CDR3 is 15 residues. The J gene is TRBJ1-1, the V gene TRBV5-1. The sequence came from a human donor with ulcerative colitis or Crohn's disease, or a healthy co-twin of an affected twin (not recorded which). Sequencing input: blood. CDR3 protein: CASSLAGHSNTEAFF.